This T cell receptor (beta chain) was identified during a study of T cell changes during pregnancy in multiple sclerosis. The CDR3 extends over 13 amino acids. Germline values: CDR1 SGHKS, CDR2 YYEKEE (reference sequence). With 4 bases clipped from V and 14 bases from J, the junction kept 11 bases outside the gene matches. In this sample, this clone turned up a few times. Sequenced by immunoSEQ multiplex PCR; TCRdb stores in-frame clones only, minus some. This repertoire shows around 88,000 clones, roughly 94% found once; its top ten account for about 2%. The V gene is TRBV5-5, the J gene TRBJ2-1; TRBD2 agrees at 8 bases. The sample here was peripheral blood, taken after pregnancy. The receptor's source is a female donor in good health, enrolled as a control in a pregnancy study. This CDR3 reads CASSQFSGAREFF. CDR3 nucleotides: TGTGCCAGCAGCCAATTTAGCGGGGCGAGGGAGTTCTTC.